This TCR beta chain was observed in a study of cytomegalovirus exposure and HLA in healthy donors (dated by TCRdb to about 2017). Context from the whole study: An earlier analysis of about 530 of the donors reported approximately 300 Gb of sequence data and approximately 120 million unique TCR beta sequences obtained from about 180 million T cells. An early release that covered about 640 HLA-typed donors contained about 300 gigabases of sequencing data and tens of millions of unique TCR sequences. The genetic ancestry cluster associated with self-reported Caucasian donors included 80% to 90% of the approximately 400 genotyped donors. The aim of the study was to test whether cataloging public T cell receptors could identify signatures of past pathogen exposure. The study profiled the T cell repertoires of 550 to 700 subjects by immunosequencing and related them to cytomegalovirus serostatus. A separate validation cohort of roughly 130 different subjects was used in addition to the approximately 610-subject first cohort. To predict cytomegalovirus infection status, the study brought together high-throughput TCR immunosequencing, statistical association of individual TCRs with disease status, and machine learning. In a later analysis, previously published TCR beta repertoires from 500 to 750 donors were re-analyzed and high-resolution HLA genotyping was added so that TCR occurrence patterns could be studied. Rather than using new phenotypic data, the later analysis identified candidate immune exposures from TCR beta sequences and from how often those sequences occurred across donors. An earlier analysis of 587 of the donors used high-throughput TCR beta sequencing to judge whether each TCR beta V gene segment behaved as functional or pseudogenic. Donor age, sex, ethnicity and CMV serostatus were compiled together with the repertoire data. A later genetic analysis took genome-wide SNP genotypes for about three fifths of the 666 donors and used that subset as a discovery cohort. All discovery cohort repertoires had been generated using a single sequencing platform. HLA typing included class I and class II loci at four-digit resolution. The number of donors typed differed by locus, with about 629-630 for A, B, C, DRB1 and DQB1, roughly 520 for DQA1, nearly 610 for DPA1, and approximately 470 for DPB1. Four to six DR-DQ haplotypes were handled as single units for association and clustering, since linkage in the cohort was strong. Among 300 to 500 genotyped donors of the cohort, an average of around 220,000 unique TCR beta nucleotide sequences was sequenced per donor, of which about 18% were non-productive.

CDR1 and CDR2 are read off the germline V gene (reference sequence) as SGHKS and YYEKEE. V lost 2 bases and J lost 6 bases, and the count of bases not matched to a germline gene is 3. Including the terminal cysteine and phenylalanine, the CDR3 comprises 13 residues. Kept here is only the CDR3 DNA, which spans 39 bases and is read in frame from base 1. Results the study describes overall, beyond this receptor: In this cohort, only TCR beta chains were sequenced, and detectable features were limited by the absence of alpha or paired-chain data. Some IMGT-functional V segments, including TRBV6-2 and TRBV6-3, could not be distinguished by the 87-base-pair reads and were therefore excluded. In a later analysis, most CMV-associated TCR beta chains were found to appear HLA-restricted, with HLA associations seemingly driven largely by CMV exposure. The authors suggested that the approach could potentially be extended to other disease states and immunological phenotypes. Most TCR sequences were seen in very few donors, while some public TCRs were found in many individuals. A cluster of highly shared sequence variants was judged likely to represent a technical artifact of the sequencing pipeline. In a later analysis, the rate of TCR association differed among HLA loci, with DRB1 alleles having the most associated TCRs and HLA-C alleles having the fewest. A later analysis found that HLA-associated TCR beta chains were more clonally expanded and had lower generation probabilities than equally common non-associated chains. Because counts were too low, roughly 17 rarely observed V segments, including chromosome 9 orphons, were left out of the earlier analysis of some 640 of the donors. Because HLA typing was unavailable for some donors at each locus, only the typed subset was used in association tests. An earlier analysis of approximately 500 of the donors showed that most TCR beta V segments appeared in productive rearrangements either about 90% or about 30% of the time, which broadly matched IMGT annotations. In both the original and validation cohorts, the classifier was reported to diagnose cytomegalovirus status with high specificity and sensitivity. Correlated functional status among segregating V segments might reflect linkage disequilibrium, but an unknown experimental factor could not be ruled out. When HLA alleles, especially DR and DQ, strongly co-occurred, TCR associations were difficult to assign to individual alleles. A few of the identified cytomegalovirus-associated TCR beta chains were confirmed in vitro to be specific for cytomegalovirus antigens. A later genetic analysis associated a missense DCLRE1C variant with V-gene and J-gene trimming of TCR beta chains, and an independent cohort replicated the association. Several of the top co-occurrence clusters appeared to be linked to parvovirus B19, influenza, CMV and Epstein-Barr virus, according to a later analysis. CMV serostatus was the only immune exposure information available for the cohort. In a later genetic analysis, fewer N-insertions in productive TCRs were reported among donors in an Asian-associated ancestry cluster than the 666-donor mean. The presence/absence analyses assumed that sequencing depth was roughly uniform across donors, and that assumption may not be true. At a false discovery rate of 0.05, a later analysis linked under 20,000 TCR beta sequences to specific HLA alleles. A further reported finding was that TCR beta sequences accurately predicted the HLA-A and HLA-B alleles for most subjects in the first cohort. A total of around 150 TCR beta chains were listed by the study as associated with cytomegalovirus.

As concerns this clone: Its antigen is unknown. No per-base quality is available; no much larger clone lies one base away.

The library was prepared using the immunoSEQ multiplex PCR assay. For the multiplex PCR, a mixture combining 60 forward primers for TCR Vbeta segments and 13 reverse primers for TCR Jbeta segments was used. A multiplex PCR assay on genomic DNA amplified the CDR3 region of rearranged TCR beta genes. The Illumina HiSeq System was used to sequence the amplified TCR beta libraries as 87-base-pair reads. The authors' pipeline ran thus. A later analysis counted tens of millions of unique TCR beta chains across the 666 repertoires, and around 9.9 million of these chains were shared by at least two donors. Raw reads were error-corrected and collapsed into unique sequences with a nearest-neighbor algorithm that merged closely related sequences to remove PCR and sequencing errors. To assign V, D and J gene segments, CDR3 sequences were aligned to IMGT reference sequences. Each retained sequence needed at least a six-nucleotide match to both a V gene segment and a J gene segment. A rearrangement counted as productive if the CDR3 had no stop codons and remained in frame with V and J, and every other rearrangement counted as non-productive. CDR3 was defined according to IMGT convention as the region running from the second conserved V-encoded cysteine to the conserved J-encoded phenylalanine. The earlier analysis of some 580 of the donors excluded any sequence lacking an unambiguous match to a single V gene segment. An earlier analysis of approximately 590 of the donors called V segments functional above 56.7% productive rearrangements and segregating when the between-donor standard deviation exceeded 5%. A statistical classification framework was built to diagnose cytomegalovirus status from the catalog of TCR beta chain sequences. In a later analysis, V and J genes were assigned by comparing TCR nucleotide sequences against IMGT/GENE-DB human TR gene sequences. In a later analysis, CDR3 sequences and most-parsimonious VDJ recombination scenarios were assigned using the TCRdist pipeline. In a later analysis, each TCR beta chain was defined by its CDR3 amino acid sequence together with its V-gene family, and reads lacking a unique V-gene family were excluded. As a way to deal with suspected cross-contamination and a sequencing artifact, a later analysis dropped hundreds of nucleotide sequences that were highly shared and had low generation probability. In a later analysis, a clonal expansion index was calculated for each public chain from normalized within-repertoire ranks of inferred template counts. A later analysis computed generation probabilities with a VDJ recombination model fitted to out-of-frame rearrangements, and checked the results against IGoR. Hypergeometric tests were used in a later analysis to score TCR-TCR, TCR-HLA and TCR-CMV co-occurrence, with a repertoire-size bias correction applied to the TCR pairs. False discovery rates were estimated in a later analysis by permuting HLA or CMV assignments 20 times. In a later analysis, co-occurring TCRs were grouped with DBSCAN, and TCRdist sequence similarity was added when clustering was performed within HLA-allele-positive subsets. Co-occurrence clustering excluded repertoires with fewer than 30,000 or more than 120,000 public chains, plus five with anomalous nucleotide sharing. Here the immuneACCESS table is served through TCRdb, limited to in-frame sequences with V and J called. Missing clones are a known gap in these copies; in checked studies unresolved V genes cover under half, and the rest lacks a known reason. V and J calls and clone size are copied from that table; D and trimming were computed from the DNA. Here the sample has roughly 240,000 clones; about 85% occur a single time. The ten largest account for about 0.25% of the sample.

The cohort consisted of fewer than 700 healthy bone marrow donors. All cohort members were sampled while nominally healthy, although unrecorded immune exposures were likely present. The donor was CMV seronegative and belonged to the group of 320 or so seronegative cohort members. Every donor gave a peripheral blood sample, and the peripheral blood mononuclear cells from that sample were used for TCR beta sequencing. Genomic DNA was extracted from the blood cell samples with the Qiagen DNeasy Blood Extraction Kit. The sequence was collected from a girl between 2 and 10 years old in good health and CMV-seronegative. The sequence is built from TRBV5-5 and TRBJ1-2, with 8 bases in between that match TRBD1. Source material: PBMCs. The CDR3 protein is CASSFGQGDGYTF. The nucleotide sequence reads as follows: TGTGCCAGCAGCTTCGGACAGGGTGATGGCTACACCTTC.